This T cell receptor beta chain was profiled in a study of graft-versus-host responses after intestinal transplantation. Overall study: Among the recipients, transplants were multivisceral, liver-intestinal, or isolated intestinal. Anti-thymocyte globulin was used for induction in all recipients, who then took tacrolimus and steroids for approximately 3 years.

Comment on this clone: The target antigen is unknown.

Libraries were prepared by immunoSEQ multiplex PCR; TCRdb keeps only in-frame clonotypes and omits some of them. The table includes about 71,000 clones, less than 95% detected once. The CDR3 is made up of 14 amino acids. Trimming removed 1 base at V and 3 bases at J, with 6 bases between. Germline loops: CDR1 SGHTA, CDR2 FQGTGA. The starting material was unstimulated CD8+ T cells sorted from spleen or lymph node cells, obtained before intestinal transplant. The chain links TRBV7-3 to TRBJ2-2; unclear D gene. The receptor was isolated from a human donor who received an intestinal transplant. CDR3: CASSLIPDTGELFF. For the CDR3, the DNA is TGTGCCAGCAGCTTAATTCCCGACACCGGGGAGCTGTTTTTT.